This T cell receptor (beta chain) was recorded in a study of T cells in narcolepsy. Study-level points and caveats: Autoreactive clone sequences were missing from some blood memory CD4+ repertoires.

This CDR3 has 14 residues. Germline CDR1 reads MNHNY; CDR2 reads SVGAGI (reference sequence). V was clipped by 5 bases and J by 8 bases, with 15 bases between them. A word on this clone: Antigen unknown.

Repertoires were generated with immunoSEQ multiplex PCR, while TCRdb's copy carries only in-frame clones and drops some. The sample shows roughly 18,000 clones, over 75% of them seen only once. This TCR derives from a human donor in good health. The source material was memory (CD45RA-) CD4+ T cells from blood. The chain recombines TRBV6-6 with TRBJ1-4; no reliable D call. The CDR3 nucleotides read TGTGCCAGCAGTACCGTCCAGACGGGCGAAAAACTGTTTTTT. Translation gives CASSTVQTGEKLFF.